The 32 T cell receptor beta chains listed next were all sequenced from one sample in a study of T cell repertoires in cytomegalovirus infection. MiXCR was run by TCRdb on the reads, yielding one entry per CDR3 protein. This repertoire shows 200,000 to 250,000 distinct CDR3 sequences, 20% to 25% found once; its top ten account for over 15%. The source material was CD8+ T cells from PBMCs. These receptors all come from a human donor in good health (CMV status not recorded). Some clones in this sample may be carry-over from other donors' samples.

The gene calls are TRBV4-1 and TRBJ2-7; D gene ambiguous. CDR1 is MGHRA and CDR2 is YSYEKL in the germline V gene. This CDR3 spans 14 amino acids. The V end lost 1 base, the J end lost 7 bases, and 14 bases lay between the germline ends. The CDR3 region is CASSQGPRMGEQYF. The CDR3 coding sequence is TGCGCCAGCAGCCAAGGTCCCCGAATGGGGGAGCAGTACTTC.

This clonotype showed up just a few times. The chain couples TRBV27 to TRBJ1-1; tentative D call: TRBD1 (5 bases). V lost 5 bases, J lost 5 bases, and 9 bases lay in between. Germline CDR1 and CDR2: MNHEY and SMNVEV (reference sequence). The CDR3 runs 12 residues. The CDR3 loop is CASSRDGTEAFF. The CDR3, as DNA: TGTGCCAGCAGTCGGGACGGTACTGAAGCTTTCTTT.

The chain employs TRBV25-1 and TRBJ1-1, with D hard to call. Deletions cut 3 bases from V and 6 bases from J, with 11 bases between. The CDR3 consists of 13 residues. Per germline, CDR1 MGHDK and CDR2 SYGVNS. The CDR3 loop is CASSDLITSEAFF. CDR3 nucleotides: TGTGCCAGCAGTGATCTAATAACATCTGAAGCTTTCTTT.

The chain employs TRBV5-4 and TRBJ2-1; 7 nucleotides line up with TRBD1. Trimming cost V 4 bases and J 9 bases; bases outside gene matches: 7. The CDR3 totals 13 residues. Germline V gene sequence: CDR1 SGHNT, CDR2 YYREEE (reference sequence). This CDR3 is CASSRGEGAEQFF. CDR3 DNA: TGTGCCAGCAGCAGGGGTGAGGGGGCTGAGCAGTTCTTC.

The rearrangement links TRBV15 to TRBJ1-5; D remains ambiguous. This CDR3 has 14 residues. Per germline, CDR1 LNHNV and CDR2 YYDKDF (reference sequence). The V gene lost 2 bases and the J gene lost 3 bases, with 8 bases spanning the gap. CDR3 sequence: CATSRSWVNQPQHF. CDR3 in DNA: TGTGCCACCAGCAGATCTTGGGTCAATCAGCCCCAGCATTTT.

Notes on this clonotype: The junction departs from the called germline gene at one end, perhaps through a read error. The chain couples TRBV27 to TRBJ2-7, with a weak D call TRBD2 (5 bases). This CDR3 spans 13 amino acids. The germline gives CDR1 MNHEY, CDR2 SMNVEV (reference sequence). As DNA, the CDR3 is TGTACCAGCAGTAAAGGGAGCTCCTACGAGCAGTACTTC. Encoded protein: CTSSKGSSYEQYF.

The rearrangement joins TRBV2 to TRBJ2-1; 8 nucleotides line up with TRBD2. This CDR3 contains 17 residues. V lost 3 bases to trimming and J lost 9 bases; unmatched junction nucleotides: 16. Looked up from germline, CDR1 is SNHLY and CDR2 is FYNNEI. CDR3 residues: CASSDIWTGGERGEQFF. In nucleotides, the CDR3 is TGTGCCAGCAGTGACATTTGGACGGGGGGGGAAAGGGGTGAGCAGTTCTTC. The whole variable domain, remainder taken from reference TRBV2 and TRBJ2-1, is EPEVTQTPSHQVTQMGQEVILRCVPISNHLYFYWYRQILGQKVEFLVSFYNNEISEKSEIFDDQFSVERPDGSNFTLKIRSTKLEDSAMYFCASSDIWTGGERGEQFFGPGTRLTVL.

The chain recombines TRBV28 with TRBJ2-1; TRBD2 is a possible D gene (5 bases). Germline CDR1 is MDHEN and CDR2 is SYDVKM. The CDR3 sequence is 14 residues long. Trimming took 1 base from V and 2 from J, leaving 6 bases between them. Here the CDR3 DNA reads TGTGCCAGCAGTTTATTGACTACCTACAATGAGCAGTTCTTC. It encodes CASSLLTTYNEQFF.

J is TRBJ2-1 and V is TRBV6-6; D possibly uses TRBD1 or TRBD2 (5 bases each). This CDR3 is 13 amino acids long. Trimming removed 6 bases from V and 4 bases from J, with 10 bases in between. Germline CDR1 MNHNY, CDR2 SVGAGI (reference sequence). The CDR3 bases are TGTGCCAGCAGCCCCGAGGGGTACAATGAGCAGTTCTTC. Translated, it gives CASSPEGYNEQFF.

The gene calls are TRBV20-1 and TRBJ2-4; D unresolved. The V and J ends lost 5 bases and 9 bases respectively, with 11 bases between them. The CDR3 contains 11 residues. The germline V gene encodes CDR1 DFQATT and CDR2 SNEGSKA (reference sequence). The CDR3: CSAADPSIQYF. As DNA, the CDR3 is TGCAGTGCTGCGGACCCTTCCATTCAGTACTTC.

This clonotype turned up a few times. The chain joins TRBV19 to TRBJ1-5; D gene ambiguous. V lost 3 bases to trimming and J lost 0 bases, with 9 bases between them. Germline V gene lookup returns CDR1 LNHDA and CDR2 SQIVND (reference sequence). This CDR3 contains 15 residues. The chain's CDR3 is CASSMESTSNQPQHF. The CDR3 nucleotides are TGTGCCAGTAGTATGGAGTCGACTAGCAATCAGCCCCAGCATTTT.

This chain uses TRBV20-1 with TRBJ2-7, with TRBD1 identical over 10 bases. CDR1 is DFQATT, CDR2 SNEGSKA, per germline (reference sequence). Trimming took 3 bases from V and 5 from J; bases not matched to a gene: 4. CDR3 length: 13 residues. The CDR3 DNA follows: TGCAGTGCTAGGGGACAGGGGATAAACGAGCAGTACTTC. Translating gives CSARGQGINEQYF.

This chain links TRBV12-3 or TRBV12-4 with TRBJ2-3; 7 bases are shared with TRBD2. Trimming removed 5 bases from V and 5 bases from J; junction bases left unmatched: 13. The length of the CDR3 is 16 residues. As DNA, the CDR3 is TGTGCCAGCAGTGAGTCATCACTAGCGATTGGAGATACGCAGTATTTT. Its translation is CASSESSLAIGDTQYF.

In nucleotides, the CDR3 is TGTGCCAGCAGTTTATCAATAGGGTTGGAGACCCAGTACTTC. Protein sequence: CASSLSIGLETQYF. The V gene is TRBV28, the J gene TRBJ2-5, with unresolved D. The V end lost 1 base, the J end lost 5 bases, and 11 bases lay between the germline ends. This CDR3 comprises 14 residues. Per germline, CDR1 MDHEN and CDR2 SYDVKM.

The table lists this clonotype with a few counts. The chain uses TRBV27 and TRBJ2-1; either TRBD1 or TRBD2 may fit D (5 bases each). V dropped 5 bases and J dropped 1 base, with 15 bases sitting between them. The germline CDR1 and CDR2 sequences are MNHEY and SMNVEV (reference sequence). The length of the CDR3 is 16 residues. The CDR3 loop is CASSPQPGPSYNEQFF. The CDR3 DNA reads TGTGCCAGCAGTCCACAACCGGGACCTTCCTACAATGAGCAGTTCTTC.

The chain has TRBV4-1 and TRBJ2-3; no clear D. Germline loops: CDR1 MGHRA, CDR2 YSYEKL. The CDR3 is 12 amino acids. The ends were cut back, 1 base at V and 6 bases at J, with 5 bases in the middle. The CDR3 region is CASSQAWDTQYF. CDR3 sequence (DNA): TGCGCCAGCAGCCAAGCGTGGGATACGCAGTATTTT.

The V call is TRBV20-1, the J call TRBJ2-1; D ambiguous. Germline assignment: CDR1 DFQATT and CDR2 SNEGSKA (reference sequence). The ends were cut back, 3 bases at V and 5 bases at J, with 8 bases in the middle. CDR3 length: 12 residues. In DNA form, the CDR3 reads TGCAGTGCTAGCCTACCGGACAATGAGCAGTTCTTC. This encodes CSASLPDNEQFF.

J is TRBJ2-7 and V is TRBV4-1, with 9 positions matching TRBD2. The junction had 15 bases not matched to a gene; V was cut back by 6 bases and J by 0 bases. The V gene's germline CDR1 is MGHRA and CDR2 YSYEKL. The CDR3 spans 18 residues. The CDR3: CASSPAPASGEYSYEQYF. The CDR3 nucleotides are TGCGCCAGCAGTCCGGCCCCTGCTAGCGGGGAGTACTCCTACGAGCAGTACTTC.

This clonotype was recorded a few times. This chain links TRBV3-1 with TRBJ2-1; 11 nucleotides line up with TRBD2. CDR1 LGHDT and CDR2 YNNKEL come from the germline V gene (reference sequence). Trimming cost V 3 bases and J 3 bases; bases outside gene matches: 13. The CDR3 consists of 19 residues. The DNA for the CDR3 is TGTGCCAGCAGCCAGGGCCCAGGCACTCTAGCGGGGGGCTACAATGAGCAGTTCTTC. Translating it yields CASSQGPGTLAGGYNEQFF.

This clonotype was counted between two and nine times. The chain couples TRBV4-1 to TRBJ2-7; D not certain. The CDR3 extends over 13 amino acids. V dropped 2 bases and J dropped 5 bases, with 10 bases sitting between them. Germline values: CDR1 MGHRA, CDR2 YSYEKL. The CDR3 DNA is TGCGCCAGCAGCCAACTTGAGGCGCACGAGCAGTACTTC. Translation: CASSQLEAHEQYF.

The chain uses TRBV7-6 and TRBJ2-5, with 11 positions matching TRBD2. Per germline, CDR1 SGHVS and CDR2 FNYEAQ. V shed 2 bases, J shed 5 bases, and the junction held 4 bases outside the gene matches. This CDR3 region has 15 residues. This chain's CDR3 is CASSLPSGGRETQYF. In nucleotides, the CDR3 is TGTGCCAGCAGCTTACCTAGCGGGGGGAGGGAGACCCAGTACTTC.

This clonotype was counted a few times. The chain employs TRBV28 and TRBJ2-2; 9 bases are shared with TRBD1. Germline CDR1 reads MDHEN; CDR2 reads SYDVKM. The trim removed 2 bases at V and 7 bases at J, leaving 11 bases unmatched. The CDR3 runs 17 residues. CDR3 protein: CASSLSPGQGYGGELFF. The CDR3 DNA reads TGTGCCAGCAGTTTAAGCCCGGGACAGGGCTATGGCGGGGAGCTGTTTTTT.

This clonotype was detected ten times or more. This sequence joins TRBV7-4 and TRBJ1-5, with 8 bases lining up with TRBD1. The CDR3 covers 16 residues. The germline V gene encodes CDR1 SGHVT and CDR2 SQSDAQ. J gave up 0 bases and V 5 bases, and 6 bases lay outside the gene matches. This CDR3 reads CASSRRTGISNQPQHF. The CDR3 DNA reads TGTGCCAGCAGCCGACGGACAGGGATTAGCAATCAGCCCCAGCATTTT.

This sequence joins TRBV6-5 and TRBJ2-2; a weak D match, TRBD2 (5 bases). The CDR3 covers 17 residues. Germline V gene lookup returns CDR1 MNHEY and CDR2 SVGAGI. With 0 bases removed from V and 8 bases from J, the gap between germline ends came to 19 bases. CDR3 in amino acids: CASSYSNSRVGEGELFF. In DNA form, the CDR3 reads TGTGCCAGCAGTTACTCGAACTCTCGGGTCGGGGAGGGGGAGCTGTTTTTT.

V is TRBV25-1 and J is TRBJ1-5; D call uncertain. This CDR3 has 14 amino acids. From germline, CDR1 is MGHDK and CDR2 SYGVNS. The V end was cut by 4 bases, the J end by 3 bases, with 10 bases between. Here the CDR3 reads CASSGSSNNQPQHF. CDR3 sequence (DNA): TGTGCCAGCAGTGGTTCATCCAACAATCAGCCCCAGCATTTT.

In this sample, this clonotype turned up a few times. The J gene is TRBJ2-1, the V gene TRBV28; D gene ambiguous. This CDR3 spans 13 amino acids. Germline CDR1 and CDR2: MDHEN and SYDVKM. Trimming stripped 2 bases from V and 8 bases from J, with 10 bases between. CDR3 DNA: TGTGCCAGCAGTTTACGAGTTTGGCATGAGCAGTTCTTC. This sequence encodes CASSLRVWHEQFF.

The genes are TRBV6-6 and TRBJ2-4; 9 bases align to TRBD1. CDR1 and CDR2 (germline): MNHNY, SVGAGI (reference sequence). J lost 10 bases, V lost 6 bases, and 7 bases had no gene match. The CDR3 covers 13 residues. CDR3 residues: CASSPGQGAIQYF. The CDR3 nucleotides are TGTGCCAGCAGCCCGGGACAGGGCGCGATTCAGTACTTC.

The chain recombines TRBV7-9 with TRBJ2-5; D is unclear. CDR1 is SEHNR and CDR2 is FQNEAQ in the germline V gene (reference sequence). The CDR3 has 14 amino acids. Trimming removed 5 bases from V and 5 bases from J, with 15 bases in between. DNA of the CDR3: TGTGCCAGCAGCCGCAGTGGGATAAGGGAGACCCAGTACTTC. Translating it yields CASSRSGIRETQYF.

This clonotype was counted many times. The V gene is TRBV28, the J gene TRBJ1-1; D gene unclear. Trimming removed 5 bases at V and 0 bases at J, with 10 bases between. The CDR3 extends over 14 amino acids. From germline, CDR1 is MDHEN and CDR2 SYDVKM. CDR3 nucleotides: TGTGCCAGCAGTCCGGATATTATGAACACTGAAGCTTTCTTT. Amino acid sequence: CASSPDIMNTEAFF.

The chain combines TRBV12-5 with TRBJ1-4, with D unclear. This CDR3 comprises 12 residues. Germline V CDR1 and CDR2: LGHNT, FRNRAP. The V gene lost 5 bases and the J gene lost 4 bases, with 5 bases spanning the gap. In nucleotides, the CDR3 is TGTGCTAGTGGTGGTTATAATGAAAAACTGTTTTTT. Translation gives CASGGYNEKLFF.

This clonotype has more than one count but fewer than ten. This chain uses TRBV28 with TRBJ2-3, with TRBD2 matching over 9 bases. V shed 2 bases, J shed 0 bases, and the junction held 6 bases outside the gene matches. There are 17 residues in the CDR3. CDR1 is MDHEN and CDR2 is SYDVKM in the germline V gene. The CDR3 bases are TGTGCCAGCAGTTTACCCATAGCGGGGGAAAGCACAGATACGCAGTATTTT. Amino acids: CASSLPIAGESTDTQYF.

The chain combines TRBV12-3 or TRBV12-4 with TRBJ2-2; 7 bases agree with TRBD2. This CDR3 spans 14 amino acids. V shed 7 bases and J 4 bases; nucleotides not matched to a gene: 6. CDR3 nucleotides: TGTGCCAGCACCACCGGGGGGATCACCGGGGAGCTGTTTTTT. Translated: CASTTGGITGELFF.